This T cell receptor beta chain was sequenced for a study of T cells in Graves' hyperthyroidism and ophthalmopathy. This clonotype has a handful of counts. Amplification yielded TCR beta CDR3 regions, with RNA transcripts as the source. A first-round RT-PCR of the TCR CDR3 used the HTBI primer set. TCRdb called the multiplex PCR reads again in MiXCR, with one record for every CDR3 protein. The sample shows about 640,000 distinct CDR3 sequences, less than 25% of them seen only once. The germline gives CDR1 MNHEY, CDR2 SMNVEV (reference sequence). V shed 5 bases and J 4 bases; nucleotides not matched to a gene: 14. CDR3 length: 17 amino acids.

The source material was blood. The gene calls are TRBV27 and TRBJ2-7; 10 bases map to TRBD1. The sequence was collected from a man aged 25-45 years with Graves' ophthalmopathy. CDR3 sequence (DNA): TGTGCCAGCAGTGGATCCGGTCCCCGGACAGGGGGTTACGAGCAGTACTTC. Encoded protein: CASSGSGPRTGGYEQYF.